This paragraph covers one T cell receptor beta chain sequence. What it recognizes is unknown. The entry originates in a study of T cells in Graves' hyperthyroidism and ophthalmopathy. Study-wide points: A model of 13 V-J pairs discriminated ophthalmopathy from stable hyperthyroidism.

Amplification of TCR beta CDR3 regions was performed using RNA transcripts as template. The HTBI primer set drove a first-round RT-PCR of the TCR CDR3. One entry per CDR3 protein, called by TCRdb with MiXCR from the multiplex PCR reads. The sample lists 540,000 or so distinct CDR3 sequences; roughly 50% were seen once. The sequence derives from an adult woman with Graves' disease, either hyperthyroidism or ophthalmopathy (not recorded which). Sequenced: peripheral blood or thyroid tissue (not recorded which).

CDR3 coding DNA: TGTGCCAGCAGCCCCCAAAAGGTTCGCTACGAGCAGTACTTC. Its translation: CASSPQKVRYEQYF. The rearrangement joins TRBV3-1 to TRBJ2-7; D ambiguous. Trimming pared 4 bases from V and 3 bases from J, leaving 13 bases between. Germline V gene lookup returns CDR1 LGHDT and CDR2 YNNKEL (reference sequence). The CDR3 consists of 14 residues.